A single sample is the source of the 17 T cell receptor beta chains below, sequenced in a study of T cell responses to AZD1222 COVID-19 vaccine. Clones were sequenced by immunoSEQ multiplex PCR, and TCRdb holds only the in-frame ones, with some missing. The sample contains 100,000 to 150,000 clones, 70% to 85% of which appear only once. Here the sequenced sample was peripheral blood, taken 28 days after the second AZD1222 dose. The receptor source for this set is an adult who received the AZD1222 COVID-19 vaccine.

The gene calls are TRBV19 and TRBJ1-4, with D possibly TRBD1 on 5 matching bases. This CDR3 has 17 residues. CDR1 is LNHDA, CDR2 SQIVND, per germline (reference sequence). Trimming shortened V by 4 bases and J by 3 bases, and 18 bases separated the two germline ends. DNA of the CDR3: TGTGCCAGTAGTAGCACAGGAAGACCGGCGGCTAATGAAAAACTGTTTTTT. Translation gives CASSSTGRPAANEKLFF.

This rearrangement joins TRBV7-2 to TRBJ2-2, with 10 bases identical to TRBD2. Losses at the gene ends were 1 base for V and 3 bases for J; bases not matched to a gene: 8. Germline CDR1 is SGHTA and CDR2 is FQGNSA. The CDR3 runs to 18 residues. CDR3 sequence (DNA): TGTGCCAGCAGCTTAGGGGTAGCGGGGGGCAGGGACACCGGGGAGCTGTTTTTT. Protein: CASSLGVAGGRDTGELFF.

This clone has more than one count but fewer than ten. The chain combines TRBV28 with TRBJ2-7; 7 nucleotides agree with TRBD1. V lost 4 bases to trimming and J lost 0 bases; unmatched junction nucleotides: 6. This CDR3 has 15 residues. Germline CDR1 MDHEN, CDR2 SYDVKM. Here the CDR3 DNA reads TGTGCCAGCAGTTCCCGGACAGGCCTCTCCTACGAGCAGTACTTC. The encoded protein is CASSSRTGLSYEQYF.

Of note for this clone: This specimen includes other DNA sequences encoding the same CDR3. The genes are TRBV27 and TRBJ1-2; no definite D call. Trimming left V 3 bases short and J 1 base short, with 6 bases between. Germline loops: CDR1 MNHEY, CDR2 SMNVEV (reference sequence). CDR3 length: 13 residues. The CDR3: CASSFRGNYGYTF. CDR3 nucleotides: TGTGCCAGCAGTTTTCGCGGTAACTATGGCTACACCTTC.

The V gene is TRBV2, the J gene TRBJ2-3; D is perhaps TRBD1 (6 bases). Trimming shortened V by 4 bases and J by 2 bases, and 7 bases separated the two germline ends. Germline CDR1 and CDR2: SNHLY and FYNNEI. The CDR3 covers 13 residues. The CDR3 DNA reads as TGTGCCAGCAGTGGGGACAACACAGATACGCAGTATTTT. This encodes CASSGDNTDTQYF.

The gene calls are TRBV7-2 and TRBJ1-6, with D unclear. Germline V lookup: CDR1 SGHTA, CDR2 FQGNSA. V was cut by 3 bases and J by 5 bases, with 8 bases left in between. The CDR3 runs 14 residues. The CDR3 here is CASSFYGDNSPLHF. The CDR3 bases are TGTGCCAGCAGCTTTTACGGGGATAATTCACCCCTCCACTTT.

This chain joins TRBV18 and TRBJ1-4; D gene ambiguous. The CDR3 has 13 amino acids. Trimming removed 2 bases from V and 4 bases from J, with 5 bases in between. CDR1 is KGHSH, CDR2 LQKENI, per germline. In DNA form, the CDR3 reads TGTGCCAGCTCACCATCGGGTAATGAAAAACTGTTTTTT. Residues: CASSPSGNEKLFF.

V is TRBV7-2 and J is TRBJ2-5; 7 bases line up with TRBD2. The junction had 16 bases not matched to a gene; V was cut back by 5 bases and J by 4 bases. The CDR3 has 17 residues. The germline CDR1 and CDR2 sequences are SGHTA and FQGNSA. The CDR3 spells CASSPGRGSGAGETQYF. The DNA for the CDR3 is TGTGCCAGCAGCCCCGGCCGTGGAAGCGGGGCGGGAGAGACCCAGTACTTC.

This clone appeared a single time. This sequence joins TRBV2 and TRBJ2-7; a possible D gene is TRBD1 (5 bases). CDR3 length: 13 amino acids. Trimming cost V 6 bases and J 2 bases, with 11 bases left between them. Germline CDR1 reads SNHLY; CDR2 reads FYNNEI. The CDR3 coding sequence is TGTGCCAGCAGCTACACAGGTCCCTACGAGCAGTACTTC. Residues: CASSYTGPYEQYF.

This chain uses TRBV7-6 with TRBJ2-5, with D perhaps TRBD1 (6 bases). The length of the CDR3 is 16 residues. Germline loops: CDR1 SGHVS, CDR2 FNYEAQ. Trimming removed 1 base from V and 1 base from J, with 13 bases in between. The CDR3 coding sequence is TGTGCCAGCAGCTTAGGCAGGGGAATGGGCCAAGAGACCCAGTACTTC. Its translation: CASSLGRGMGQETQYF.

This rearrangement joins TRBV24-1 to TRBJ1-2; D not resolved. Trimming removed 3 bases at V and 7 bases at J, with 8 bases between. There are 12 residues in the CDR3. The germline V gene has CDR1 KGHDR and CDR2 SFDVKD. The chain's CDR3 is CATSDRRFGYTF. CDR3 nucleotide sequence: TGTGCCACCAGTGATAGAAGGTTTGGCTACACCTTC.

The V gene is TRBV28, the J gene TRBJ1-2; 7 positions match TRBD1. The V gene's germline CDR1 is MDHEN and CDR2 SYDVKM. The CDR3 covers 14 residues. V trimming: 9 bases; J trimming: 4 bases; junction bases outside the gene matches: 11. The CDR3 region is CASNRGVNGYGYTF. CDR3 in DNA: TGTGCCAGTAACAGGGGAGTAAATGGCTATGGCTACACCTTC.

V gene TRBV7-8 combines with J gene TRBJ1-1, with a weak D call TRBD1 (5 bases). Germline V CDR1 and CDR2: SGHVS, FQNEAQ. V shed 1 base and J shed 3 bases, with 15 bases lying between them. This CDR3 comprises 16 residues. The CDR3 bases are TGTGCCAGCAGCTTAGGGACACTTACAGAATACACTGAAGCTTTCTTT. Translating gives CASSLGTLTEYTEAFF.

This clone was picked up one time. The rearrangement links TRBV6-6 to TRBJ2-1, with D possibly matching TRBD1 (6 bases). CDR3 length equals 13 residues. CDR1 and CDR2 (germline): MNHNY, SVGAGI (reference sequence). V lost 0 bases, J lost 7 bases, and 7 bases lay in between. DNA for the CDR3: TGTGCCAGCAGTTACTCCAGGGGAAATGAGCAGTTCTTC. Translated: CASSYSRGNEQFF.

With respect to this clone: At one end the junction does not follow the germline gene, possibly because of a read error. The chain recombines TRBV18 with TRBJ2-1, with 8 bases aligning to TRBD1. CDR1 and CDR2 (germline): KGHSH, LQKENI. The CDR3 consists of 15 residues. The CDR3 loop is CASSPPDRAANVQFF. The CDR3, as DNA: TGTGCCAGCTCACCACCGGACAGGGCGGCCAATGTGCAGTTCTTC.

Comments on this clone: The junction differs from germline at one of its ends, possibly a read error. The chain is built from TRBV5-5 and TRBJ2-7; D not certain. This CDR3 is 13 amino acids long. Per the germline V gene, CDR1 is SGHKS and CDR2 is YYEKEE (reference sequence). CDR3 DNA sequence: TGTGCCAGCAGCTTCGACTCCTCCGACGAGCAGTACTTC. This translates into CASSFDSSDEQYF.

J is TRBJ1-1 and V is TRBV7-9; D gene uncertain. The CDR3 sequence is 14 residues long. Trimming removed 1 base at V and 4 bases at J, with 10 bases between. CDR1 is SEHNR and CDR2 is FQNEAQ in the germline V gene (reference sequence). DNA for the CDR3: TGTGCCAGCAGCTTAGGTCCGGGGAGCACTGAAGCTTTCTTT. Protein: CASSLGPGSTEAFF.